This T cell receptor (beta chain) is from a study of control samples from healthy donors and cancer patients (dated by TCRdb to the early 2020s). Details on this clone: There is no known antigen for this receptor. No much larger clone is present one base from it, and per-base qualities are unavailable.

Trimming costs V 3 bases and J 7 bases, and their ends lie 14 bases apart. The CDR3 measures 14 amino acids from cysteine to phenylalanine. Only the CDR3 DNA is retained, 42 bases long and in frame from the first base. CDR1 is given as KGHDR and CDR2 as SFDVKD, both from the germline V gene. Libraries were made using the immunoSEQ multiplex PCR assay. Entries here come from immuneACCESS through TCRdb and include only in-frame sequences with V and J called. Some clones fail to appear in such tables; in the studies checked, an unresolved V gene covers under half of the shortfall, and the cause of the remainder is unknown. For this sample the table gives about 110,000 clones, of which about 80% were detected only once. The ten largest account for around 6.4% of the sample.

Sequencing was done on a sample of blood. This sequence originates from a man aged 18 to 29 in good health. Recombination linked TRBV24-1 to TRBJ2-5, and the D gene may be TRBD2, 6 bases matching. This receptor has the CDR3 CATSDTEWRGTQYF. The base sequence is TGTGCCACCAGTGATACGGAATGGAGGGGGACCCAGTACTTC.